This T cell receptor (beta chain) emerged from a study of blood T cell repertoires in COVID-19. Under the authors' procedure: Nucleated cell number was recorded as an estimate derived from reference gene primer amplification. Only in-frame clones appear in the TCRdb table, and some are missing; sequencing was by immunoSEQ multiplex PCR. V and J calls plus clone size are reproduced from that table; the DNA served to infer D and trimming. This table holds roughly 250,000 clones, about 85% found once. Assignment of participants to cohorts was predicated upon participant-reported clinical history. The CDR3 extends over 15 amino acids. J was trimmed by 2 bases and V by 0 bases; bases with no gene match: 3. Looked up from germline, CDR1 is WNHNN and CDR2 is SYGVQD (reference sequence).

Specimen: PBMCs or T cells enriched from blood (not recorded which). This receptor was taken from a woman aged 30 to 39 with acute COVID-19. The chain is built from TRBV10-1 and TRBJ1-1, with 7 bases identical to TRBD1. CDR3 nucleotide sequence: TGCGCCAGCAGTGAGTCGACAGGGCCTAACACTGAAGCTTTCTTT. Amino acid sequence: CASSESTGPNTEAFF.